This TCR beta chain was documented in a study of blood T cell repertoires in COVID-19. Study as a whole: Spain, Italy and the United States supplied samples that represented acute and convalescent COVID-19.

In the study's own analysis: The authors estimated nucleated cell counts from reference gene primer amplification. Method: immunoSEQ multiplex PCR; TCRdb's copy keeps in-frame clones and lacks some. The V and J calls and the clone size are those of that table, but D and trimming were determined from the DNA. The data contain under 200,000 clones, more than 70% of them singletons. Germline V gives CDR1 LGHDT, CDR2 YNNKEL (reference sequence). Trimming removed 0 bases at V and 4 bases at J, with 15 bases between. This CDR3 spans 16 amino acids. This TCR was sampled from a man in his forties with active or convalescent COVID-19. The sample comprised peripheral blood. The chain is built from TRBV3-1 (or the pseudogene TRBV3-2) and TRBJ1-2, with D possibly matching TRBD1 (6 bases). The CDR3 loop is CASSQERGRGLYGYTF. CDR3 DNA sequence: TGTGCCAGCAGCCAAGAACGGGGCAGGGGCCTCTATGGCTACACCTTC.